This paragraph covers one T cell receptor beta chain sequence. MiXCR, applied by TCRdb to the RT-PCR reads, yields one record per CDR3 protein. Here the sample spans about 540,000 distinct CDR3 sequences, roughly 25% being singletons. This record comes from a study of response to subunit inactivated influenza vaccine. Germline values: CDR1 LNHNV, CDR2 YYDKDF (reference sequence). Trimming shortened V by 0 bases and J by 5 bases, and 15 bases separated the two germline ends. The CDR3 has 16 residues. The data also belong to a second study, concerning T cells expressing NK-cell markers. That study reports: 5'RACE template switching built TCR beta cDNA with unique molecular identifiers. Sorted CD3+CD56-NKG2C+, CD3+CD56+NKG2C- and CD3+CD56+NKG2C+ T cells were the source of the TCR beta repertoires. For about six donors, the dominant NKG2C+ clonotypes made up about 1.0-8% of their CD8+ T cells. Similarly, these clonotypes led the CD3+CD56-NKG2C+ fraction as well in a few donors.

The specimen was CD4+ T cells sorted from PBMCs, collected 11 to 12 days after vaccination. This clonotype was sampled from a man aged 50-59 years who received an inactivated influenza vaccine. The rearrangement uses TRBV15 and TRBJ2-3; D might be TRBD1 (5 bases). The CDR3 DNA sequence: TGTGCCACCAGCAGAGATCGGGCAGGGCCTGGAGATACGCAGTATTTT. It is translated as CATSRDRAGPGDTQYF. The full variable domain, its missing parts supplied by reference TRBV15 and TRBJ2-3, is DAMVIQNPRYQVTQFGKPVTLSCSQTLNHNVMYWYQQKSSQAPKLLFHYYDKDFNNEADTPDNFQSRRPNTSFCFLDIRSPGLGDTAMYLCATSRDRAGPGDTQYFGPGTRLTVL.